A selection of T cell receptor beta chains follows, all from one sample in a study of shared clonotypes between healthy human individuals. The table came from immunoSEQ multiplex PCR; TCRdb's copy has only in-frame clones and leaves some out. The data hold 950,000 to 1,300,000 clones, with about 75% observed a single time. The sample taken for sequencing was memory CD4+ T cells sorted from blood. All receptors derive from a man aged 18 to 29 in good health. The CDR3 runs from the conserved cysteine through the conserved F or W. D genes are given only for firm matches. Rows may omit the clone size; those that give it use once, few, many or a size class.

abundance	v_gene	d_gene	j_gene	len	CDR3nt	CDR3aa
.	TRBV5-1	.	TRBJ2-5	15	TGCGCCAGCAGTGATCCCAGGGTAAGCCAAGAGACCCAGTACTTC	CASSDPRVSQETQYF
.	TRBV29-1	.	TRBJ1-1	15	TGCAGCGTTGAACTATGGCGACAGTTGAACACTGAAGCTTTCTTT	CSVELWRQLNTEAFF
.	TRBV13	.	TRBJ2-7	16	TGTGCCAGCAGCTCGAGGACAGCCTCCGGGGTCAACGAGCAGTACTTC	CASSSRTASGVNEQYF
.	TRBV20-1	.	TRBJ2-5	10	TGCAGTGGGGTCCAAGAGACCCAGTACTTC	CSGVQETQYF
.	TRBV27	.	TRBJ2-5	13	TGTGCCAGCAGTTTAGGGCGGCGAGAGACCCAGTACTTC	CASSLGRRETQYF
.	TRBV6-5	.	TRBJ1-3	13	TGTGCCAGCCGCCCCTCGACTGGAAACACCATATATTTT	CASRPSTGNTIYF
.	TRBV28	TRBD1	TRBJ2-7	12	TGTGCCAGCGGGGACAGTAAAAACGAGCAGTACTTC	CASGDSKNEQYF
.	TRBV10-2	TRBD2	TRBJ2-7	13	TGCGCCAGCAGTGAGACCAGGGAGGGCGAGCAGTACTTC	CASSETREGEQYF
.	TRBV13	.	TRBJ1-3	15	TGTGCCAGGGCGACAGGAAAACGCTCTGGAAACACCATATATTTT	CARATGKRSGNTIYF
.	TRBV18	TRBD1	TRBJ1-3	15	TGTGCCAGCTCAAACGACAGGGCGGCTGGAAACACCATATATTTT	CASSNDRAAGNTIYF
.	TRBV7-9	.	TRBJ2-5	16	TGTGCCAGCAGCTTGGCGGGTGTGGCTCTCCAAGAGACCCAGTACTTC	CASSLAGVALQETQYF
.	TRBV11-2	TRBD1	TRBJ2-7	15	TGTGCCAGCAGCCCACGACAGGGGGATCCTAGAGAGCAGTACTTC	CASSPRQGDPREQYF
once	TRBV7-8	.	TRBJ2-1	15	TGTGCCAGCAGCTCGGACACCTCCATATACAATGAGCAGTTCTTC	CASSSDTSIYNEQFF
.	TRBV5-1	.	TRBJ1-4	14	TGCGCCAGCAGCCTGGGACCGGATAATGAAAAACTGTTTTTT	CASSLGPDNEKLFF
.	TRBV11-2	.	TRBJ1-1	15	TGTGCCAGCAGCTTAGAGGGTCAGGGAACCACTGAAGCTTTCTTT	CASSLEGQGTTEAFF
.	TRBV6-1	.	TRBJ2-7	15	TGTGCCAGCAACCCGGGGGGCGGCAGCTCCTACGAGCAGTACTTC	CASNPGGGSSYEQYF
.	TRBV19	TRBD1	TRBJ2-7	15	TGTGCCAGTAGTATAGAGGGGACAGTCTCCTACGAGCAGTACTTC	CASSIEGTVSYEQYF
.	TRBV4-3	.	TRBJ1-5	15	TGCGCCAGCAGCCACCTGACAGGACCTGATCAGCCCCAGCATTTT	CASSHLTGPDQPQHF
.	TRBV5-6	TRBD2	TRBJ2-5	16	TGTGCCAGCAGCCTGGATCGGGGGGGCCCAGGGGAGACCCAGTACTTC	CASSLDRGGPGETQYF
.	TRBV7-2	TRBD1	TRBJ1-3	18	TGTGCCAGCAGTCCAGACAGGGCTCTCCCCTACTCTGGAAACACCATATATTTT	CASSPDRALPYSGNTIYF
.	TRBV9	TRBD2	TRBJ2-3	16	TGTGCCAGCAGCGTAGCGGCGGGGGGGCGGACAGATACGCAGTATTTT	CASSVAAGGRTDTQYF
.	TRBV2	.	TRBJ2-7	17	TGTGCCAGCAGCAGAGGGGGAGGCGGGACTAACGTCTACGAGCAGTACTTC	CASSRGGGGTNVYEQYF
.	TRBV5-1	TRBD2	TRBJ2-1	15	TGCGCCAGCAGCTTGGCCACTAGCGGGACTAATGAGCAGTTCTTC	CASSLATSGTNEQFF
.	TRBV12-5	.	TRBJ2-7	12	TGTGCTAGTGGTCCATCATTCTACGAGCAGTACTTC	CASGPSFYEQYF
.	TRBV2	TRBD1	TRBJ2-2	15	TGTGCCAGCAGTGGACAGGGTTTAAACACCGGGGAGCTGTTTTTT	CASSGQGLNTGELFF
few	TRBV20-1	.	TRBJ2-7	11	TGCAGTGCTAAGGGGACCTACGAGCAGTACTTC	CSAKGTYEQYF
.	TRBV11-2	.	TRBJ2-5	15	TGTGCCAGCAGCTTAGATGGAGGGGCGCGGGAGACCCAGTACTTC	CASSLDGGARETQYF
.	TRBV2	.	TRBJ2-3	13	TGTGCCAGCAGTGGTGGGAGTGGGAATACGCAGTATTTT	CASSGGSGNTQYF
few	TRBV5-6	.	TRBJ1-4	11	TGTGCCAGCAGCTTGCAGAGGGAACTGTTTTTT	CASSLQRELFF
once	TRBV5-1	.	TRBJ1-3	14	TGCGCCAGCAGCTCAGGGGCGGACGGAAACACCATATATTTT	CASSSGADGNTIYF
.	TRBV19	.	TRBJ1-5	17	TGTGCCAGTAGTGATCCCCGCCCACAGGCTAGAGGTCAGCCCCAGCATTTT	CASSDPRPQARGQPQHF
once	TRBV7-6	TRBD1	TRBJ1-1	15	TGTGCCAGCAGCCCCCCATCAGGGGGCTCCACTGAAGCTTTCTTT	CASSPPSGGSTEAFF
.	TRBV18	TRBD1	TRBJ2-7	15	TGTGCCAGCTCACCCCCGGGACAGGGTACCTACGAGCAGTACTTC	CASSPPGQGTYEQYF
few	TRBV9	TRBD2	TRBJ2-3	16	TGTGCCAGCAGCACGGGACTAGCGGGGGTTACAGATACGCAGTATTTT	CASSTGLAGVTDTQYF
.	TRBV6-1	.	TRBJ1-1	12	TGTGCCAGCAGTGCCGGATGGACTGAAGCTTTCTTT	CASSAGWTEAFF
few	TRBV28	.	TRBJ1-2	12	TGTGCCAGCAGTTTGGCCCATATGGGCTACACCTTC	CASSLAHMGYTF
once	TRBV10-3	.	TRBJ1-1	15	TGTGCCATCAGTGAGTCGACGGGAGTGAACACTGAAGCTTTCTTT	CAISESTGVNTEAFF
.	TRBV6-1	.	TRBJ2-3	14	TGTGCCAGCAGTGAACGGACCGGACCGGATACGCAGTATTTT	CASSERTGPDTQYF
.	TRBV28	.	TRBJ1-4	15	TGTGCCAGCAGTGGAGGACCCCATCAAAATGAAAAACTGTTTTTT	CASSGGPHQNEKLFF
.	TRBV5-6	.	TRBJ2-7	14	TGTGCCAGCAGCCACTATCTGGGCGGCTCCGAGCAGTACTTC	CASSHYLGGSEQYF
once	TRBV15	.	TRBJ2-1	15	TGTGCCACCAGCAGAGATCTTGTCAGCTACAATGAGCAGTTCTTC	CATSRDLVSYNEQFF
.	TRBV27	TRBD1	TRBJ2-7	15	TGTGCCAGCAGTTCCCCTCCGACAGGGACCTACGAGCAGTACTTC	CASSSPPTGTYEQYF
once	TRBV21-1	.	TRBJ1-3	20	TGTGCCAGCAGCCCCTGCTCGACAGGGGGACGAGTCCCCTTCGGAAACACCATATATTTT	CASSPCSTGGRVPFGNTIYF
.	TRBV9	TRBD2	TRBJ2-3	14	TGTGCCAGCAGCCCAAGACTAGCACAAGATACGCAGTATTTT	CASSPRLAQDTQYF
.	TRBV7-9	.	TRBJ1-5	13	TGTGCCAGCAGCTTAAACGAGGATCAGCCCCAGCATTTT	CASSLNEDQPQHF
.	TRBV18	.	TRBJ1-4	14	TGTGCCAGCTCACCAATTCAGGTTAATGAAAAACTGTTTTTT	CASSPIQVNEKLFF
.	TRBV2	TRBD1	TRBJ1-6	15	TGTGCCAGCAGTCCCGGGACAGGGGTAGGGTCACCCCTCCACTTT	CASSPGTGVGSPLHF
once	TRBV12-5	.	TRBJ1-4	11	TGTGCTAGTGGTTTCGGTGAAAAACTGTTTTTT	CASGFGEKLFF
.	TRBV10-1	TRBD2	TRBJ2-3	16	TGCGCCAGCAGTGAAGGGAGCGGGGGAAGCACAGATACGCAGTATTTT	CASSEGSGGSTDTQYF
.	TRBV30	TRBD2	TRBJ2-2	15	TGTGCCTGGAGACTAGCGGGGGGGTCCCCCGGGGAGCTGTTTTTT	CAWRLAGGSPGELFF
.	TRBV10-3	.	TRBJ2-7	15	TGTGCCATCAGCTCGGGACTCCGGAGCTCCTACGAGCAGTACTTC	CAISSGLRSSYEQYF
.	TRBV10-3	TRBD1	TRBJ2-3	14	TGTGCCATCAGCCCCGGACAGGGAATGGATACGCAGTATTTT	CAISPGQGMDTQYF